This record covers a single T cell receptor beta chain. What it binds is not known. The ends lost 4 bases at V and 7 bases at J; junction bases unmatched: 6. The germline V gene has CDR1 SGHDN and CDR2 FVKESK. CDR3 length: 13 amino acids. These data are taken from a study of cytomegalovirus exposure and HLA in healthy donors. On the study more broadly: Researchers previously reported finding fewer than 120 million unique TCR beta sequences from 150 million to 200 million T cells.

Researchers ran the PCR with 60 Vbeta and 13 Jbeta primers. Profiling relied on immunoSEQ multiplex PCR, and the TCRdb table lists in-frame clones only, not all of them. The table shows approximately 170,000 clones, with about 85% occurring only once. General study points: In a later analysis, specific HLA alleles were associated with around 17,000 TCR beta sequences at a 0.05 false discovery rate. CMV serostatus was the sole immune exposure information available.

This sequence originates from a man aged 50 or older in good health and CMV-seropositive. The sample consisted of PBMCs. The chain joins TRBV14 to TRBJ1-2; the match to TRBD1 covers 7 bases. The DNA for the CDR3 is TGTGCCAGCAGCCCGGACAGGACACGTGGCTACACCTTC. This translates into CASSPDRTRGYTF.